This T cell receptor beta chain was identified during a study of Ad26.COV2.S vaccination and SARS-CoV-2 variants (dated by TCRdb to about 2021). Some background on the complete study: Donors in the vaccine arm were drawn from COV1001, a multicentre, randomized, double-blind, placebo-controlled phase I-IIa trial testing Ad26.COV2.S in healthy adults. Sequencing of the TCRbeta repertoire served to evaluate the specificity and breadth of SARS-CoV-2-reactive T cell receptors following Ad26.COV2.S vaccination. Ad26.COV2.S was given intramuscularly at 5x10^10 or 1x10^11 viral particles, as a single shot or as two shots 56 days apart. Trial participants were randomized into five groups of five, in which low-dose or high-dose Ad26.COV2.S was given once or twice, or placebo was given on both occasions. Investigators did not know the trial group allocation while performing experiments and assessing outcomes. The TCR-sequenced set comprised approximately 32 samples: approximately 19 Ad26.COV2.S vaccine recipients, 5 placebo recipients and 8 SARS-CoV-2 convalescent individuals. On the study overall, not on this receptor specifically: Ad26.COV2.S recipients had higher spike-specific TCR breadth than placebo recipients (P = 0.0014). Substantial breadth of spike-specific CD8+ and CD4+ T cell responses was reported after vaccination. Vaccine and placebo recipients had comparable non-spike TCR breadth, which fits with the vaccine containing only spike. The study was not powered to compare responses between vaccine doses or regimens. According to the authors, total T cell responses may have been underestimated by the TCR breadth and depth analyses.

There are 16 amino acids in the CDR3, from cysteine to phenylalanine inclusive. The entry retains the CDR3 DNA only, 48 bases that are in frame from base 1. From the germline V gene, CDR1 is MDHEN and CDR2 is SYDVKM. V is cut back by 6 bases and J by 2 bases, with 10 bases in the junction unmatched. The meaning of the sample's treatment or condition label: 15 to 20 received Ad26.COV2.S at low or high dose, single or two shots; about 5 received placebo; per-sample allocation not given. For vaccine and placebo recipients, the sequenced repertoires came from samples collected on day 63 after the first injection. Between 29 July and 7 August 2020, Cohort 1b enrolled around 24 adults aged 18-55 years at one site in Boston, USA. Ad26.COV2.S consisted of a replication-incompetent adenovirus type 26 vector by which a prefusion-stabilized SARS-CoV-2 spike protein from the original Wuhan strain was expressed.

The immunoSEQ Assay was the method used to sequence TCRbeta CDR3 regions. After extraction, genomic DNA underwent amplification by bias-controlled multiplex PCR, followed by high-throughput sequencing. The original pipeline was this. To quantify the absolute abundance of every unique TCRbeta CDR3 region, sequences were collapsed and filtered. Usable DNA was measured by amplifying reference genes present in all nucleated cells, and TCRbeta template counts were normalized to that usable DNA to estimate T cell fraction. Repertoire TCRs were annotated as SARS-CoV-2-specific when V gene, CDR3 amino acid sequence and J gene were exactly matched to a known reactive TCR set. The reference SARS-CoV-2 TCR set came from MIRA and was filtered for enrichment in COVID-19-positive ImmuneCODE repertoires, removing public or cross-reactive TCRs. Using the MIRA antigens, annotated TCRs were further analysed by specific ORF or by position within an ORF. Depth was the summed frequency of annotated unique rearrangements, while breadth was defined as annotated unique rearrangements over total unique productive rearrangements. Group comparisons of TCR breadth used two-sided Wilcoxon rank-sum tests. TCRdb stores this immuneACCESS table with in-frame sequences only. Part of the clones is absent; in the studies checked, under half of the shortfall reflects unresolved V genes, and no reason is known for the rest. Clone size and the V and J calls come from that table; the DNA yielded D and trimming. Within this sample are roughly 240,000 clones, with roughly 90% of them counted one time only. The top ten constitute around a tenth of the sample.

Remarks on this clone: Its antigen specificity is not known. Per-base quality was not reported, and no clone a single base away is much larger than it.

This TCR derives from a person aged 18-60 years who received the Ad26.COV2.S COVID-19 vaccine or a placebo. The sample in question was peripheral blood, obtained in a trial of Ad26.COV2.S vaccine versus placebo. Recombination joined TRBV28 with TRBJ1-2; TRBD1 agrees with 9 junctional bases. The CDR3 here reads CASSPGTGRRNYGYTF. In nucleotide form, the sequence is TGTGCCAGCAGCCCCGGGACAGGGCGGCGGAACTATGGCTACACCTTC.